This record concerns one T cell receptor (beta chain) sequence. V was shortened by 2 bases and J by 5 bases, with 12 bases between the two germline ends. The CDR3 spans 14 residues. Germline V lookup: CDR1 MNHEY, CDR2 SVGEGT. This sample is part of a study of blood T cell repertoires in COVID-19. The overall study: Acute and convalescent COVID-19 samples came from the United States, Italy and Spain. T cells, B-cell-depleted T cells, or PBMCs provided the cDNA or gDNA that served as material.

Original analysis: For nucleated cells, counts were estimated from reference gene primer amplification. The method was immunoSEQ multiplex PCR; TCRdb's version includes in-frame clones alone and lacks a portion of them. That table gives V, J and clone size, and the DNA gave D and trimming. The sample gives approximately 120,000 clones, 85% to 90% of which show up once; around 4% is in the top ten. Sequencing was carried out using peripheral blood. This receptor was obtained from a human donor in a cohort sampled during active COVID-19. This rearrangement joins TRBV6-2 or TRBV6-3 to TRBJ1-1; the D gene is possibly TRBD1 (5 bases). The CDR3 loop is CASSYARRGTEAFF. CDR3 coding DNA: TGTGCCAGCAGTTACGCTCGCCGGGGGACTGAAGCTTTCTTT.